The 23 T cell receptor beta chains presented below share a single source sample, sequenced in a study of cytomegalovirus exposure and HLA in healthy donors. Sequenced by immunoSEQ multiplex PCR; TCRdb stores in-frame clones only, minus some. This sample carries over 200,000 clones, roughly 88% of them seen once, and the ten largest clones take approximately 3.1%. Sequencing was performed on PBMCs. Receptors originate from a woman aged 25 to 39 in good health and CMV-seronegative.

This clone was observed a few times. The CDR3 loop is CASSVGGGSQETQYF. As DNA, the CDR3 is TGTGCCAGCAGCGTGGGGGGTGGGAGTCAAGAGACCCAGTACTTC. This sequence joins TRBV11-1 and TRBJ2-5, with D possibly being TRBD2 (6 bases). V was trimmed by 5 bases and J by 2 bases, leaving 15 bases between them. Germline loops: CDR1 SGHAT, CDR2 FQDESV (reference sequence). This CDR3 is 15 amino acids long.

This rearrangement joins TRBV27 to TRBJ2-3; either TRBD1 or TRBD2 may fit D (5 bases each). V lost 8 bases and J lost 4, with 13 bases in between. Germline assignment: CDR1 MNHEY and CDR2 SMNVEV (reference sequence). The length of the CDR3 is 13 residues. The CDR3 coding sequence is TGTGCCAGCGGGGGTCTCGGGGCAGATACGCAGTATTTT. The encoded protein is CASGGLGADTQYF.

V and J are TRBV6-1 and TRBJ2-1; the D gene is possibly TRBD2 (5 bases). Deletions cut 0 bases from V and 3 bases from J, with 9 bases between. Per germline, CDR1 MNHNS and CDR2 SASEGT. This CDR3 has 15 amino acids. The CDR3 loop is CASSEAEANYNEQFF. CDR3 DNA: TGTGCCAGCAGTGAAGCGGAGGCCAACTACAATGAGCAGTTCTTC.

This clone was found once. The chain links TRBV7-2 to TRBJ2-7; 9 nucleotides agree with TRBD1. Per germline, CDR1 SGHTA and CDR2 FQGNSA. The junction had 9 bases not matched to a gene; V was cut back by 1 base and J by 5 bases. This CDR3 is built from 16 residues. CDR3 amino acids: CASSLVAGQGYHEQYF. The CDR3 DNA sequence: TGTGCCAGCAGCTTAGTCGCCGGACAGGGGTACCACGAGCAGTACTTC. Using reference TRBV7-2 and TRBJ2-7 for the parts outside the CDR3, the full variable domain is GAGVSQSPSNKVTEKGKDVELRCDPISGHTALYWYRQSLGQGLEFLIYFQGNSAPDKSGLPSDRFSAERTGGSVSTLTIQRTQQEDSAVYLCASSLVAGQGYHEQYFGPGTRLTVT.

This chain connects TRBV28 to TRBJ2-5, with D perhaps given as TRBD1 or TRBD2 (5 bases each). Germline CDR1 and CDR2: MDHEN and SYDVKM. The CDR3 totals 15 residues. V lost 6 bases and J 5 bases, leaving 19 bases between the germline ends. The CDR3 nucleotides read TGTGCCAGCAGAAGATTCGGGACGGCTGGGGAGACCCAGTACTTC. Translating gives CASRRFGTAGETQYF.

The table lists this clone with a count of one. This CDR3 reads CASSFGYGGQNYGYTF. CDR3 bases: TGTGCCAGCAGTTTCGGTTATGGCGGACAGAACTATGGCTACACCTTC. The genes are TRBV27 and TRBJ1-2; tentatively, D is TRBD1 (6 bases). This CDR3 contains 16 residues. Trimming cost V 3 bases and J 2 bases, with 16 bases left between them. Germline-derived CDR1 and CDR2 are MNHEY and SMNVEV (reference sequence).

This clone was seen a single time. V is TRBV4-1 and J is TRBJ2-2; perhaps TRBD1 as D (6 bases). Trimming took off 0 bases at V and 3 bases at J, with 11 bases between the two ends. CDR1 and CDR2 (germline): MGHRA, YSYEKL. The CDR3 sequence is 16 residues long. This CDR3 is CASSQEGARDTGELFF. The CDR3 bases are TGCGCCAGCAGCCAAGAGGGGGCGCGGGACACCGGGGAGCTGTTTTTT.

V and J are TRBV9 and TRBJ2-2, with TRBD1 as a possible D gene (5 bases). The ends were cut back, 0 bases at V and 6 bases at J, with 6 bases in the middle. The CDR3 loop spans 13 amino acids. Germline V gene lookup returns CDR1 SGDLS and CDR2 YYNGEE. CDR3 amino acids: CASSVVGAGELFF. CDR3 bases: TGTGCCAGCAGCGTAGTAGGGGCCGGGGAGCTGTTTTTT.

The chain carries TRBV15 and TRBJ2-1; D not certain. The germline CDR1 and CDR2 sequences are LNHNV and YYDKDF (reference sequence). The CDR3 runs to 16 residues. Trimming shortened V by 4 bases and J by 7 bases, and 20 bases separated the two germline ends. CDR3 bases: TGTGCCACCAGCACCAGTCCTCCTACAATATCAAATGAGCAGTTCTTC. It encodes CATSTSPPTISNEQFF.

V and J are TRBV7-2 and TRBJ1-2; no definite D call. V was trimmed by 4 bases and J by 7 bases, leaving 25 bases between them. CDR3 length: 17 residues. Looked up from germline, CDR1 is SGHTA and CDR2 is FQGNSA. CDR3 DNA: TGTGCCAGCAGCTCCCACAGAGACCCTCCGACTATGGCTGGCTACACCTTC. Encoded protein: CASSSHRDPPTMAGYTF.

V and J are TRBV19 and TRBJ2-5, with 14 bases fitting TRBD2. This CDR3 is 16 amino acids long. From germline, CDR1 is LNHDA and CDR2 SQIVND (reference sequence). The ends lost 1 base at V and 3 bases at J; junction bases unmatched: 1. The CDR3 loop is CASSIGLAGGKETQYF. The CDR3, as DNA: TGTGCCAGTAGTATAGGACTAGCGGGAGGGAAAGAGACCCAGTACTTC.

The chain has TRBV4-3 and TRBJ2-7, with 9 bases matching TRBD1. The CDR3 length is 16 residues. V lost 1 base, J lost 2 bases, and 6 bases stayed unmatched. Germline CDR1 reads LGHNA; CDR2 reads YSLEER. The chain's CDR3 is CASSQGAGTGPYEQYF. As DNA, the CDR3 is TGCGCCAGCAGCCAAGGTGCCGGGACAGGGCCCTACGAGCAGTACTTC.

The gene calls are TRBV7-2 and TRBJ2-7, with 7 bases identical to TRBD1. This CDR3 contains 15 residues. In germline, CDR1 is SGHTA, CDR2 FQGNSA. J lost 2 bases, V lost 5 bases, and 9 bases had no gene match. DNA of the CDR3: TGTGCCAGCAGCACTAAGCCGGGACAGACCTACGAGCAGTACTTC. It specifies CASSTKPGQTYEQYF.

The gene calls are TRBV28 and TRBJ2-5; weak D call: TRBD1 (6 bases). CDR3 length: 15 residues. Per germline, CDR1 MDHEN and CDR2 SYDVKM. V lost 2 bases and J 4 bases, leaving 14 bases between the germline ends. CDR3 residues: CASSLPNSGVETQYF. DNA for the CDR3: TGTGCCAGCAGTTTACCAAATTCAGGGGTAGAGACCCAGTACTTC. Full variable domain (outside the CDR3, taken from reference TRBV28 and TRBJ2-5): DVKVTQSSRYLVKRTGEKVFLECVQDMDHENMFWYRQDPGLGLRLIYFSYDVKMKEKGDIPEGYSVSREKKERFSLILESASTNQTSMYLCASSLPNSGVETQYFGPGTRLLVL.

The genes are TRBV4-1 and TRBJ2-1; tentative D call: TRBD1 (6 bases). CDR1 and CDR2 from the germline V gene are MGHRA and YSYEKL. Trimming stripped 3 bases from V and 0 bases from J, with 12 bases between. The CDR3 is 16 amino acids. Here the CDR3 reads CASSHPGQRSYNEQFF. CDR3 DNA sequence: TGCGCCAGCAGCCACCCAGGACAGCGCTCCTACAATGAGCAGTTCTTC.

The chain joins TRBV5-6 to TRBJ1-5; 9 nucleotides line up with TRBD1. J lost 2 bases, V lost 4 bases, and 7 bases had no gene match. Per the germline V gene, CDR1 is SGHDT and CDR2 is YYEEEE. The CDR3 length is 16 residues. The CDR3 DNA follows: TGTGCCAGCAGCCGTACGGACAGGGGAGGCAATCAGCCCCAGCATTTT. As protein: CASSRTDRGGNQPQHF.

The chain carries TRBV29-1 and TRBJ2-7; tentatively, D is TRBD1 or TRBD2 (5 bases each). The CDR3 has 15 residues. Germline CDR1 reads SQVTM; CDR2 reads ANQGSEA. Trimming left V 1 base short and J 2 bases short, with 15 bases between. The CDR3 sequence is CSVEGSRDQTYEQYF. The CDR3 DNA reads TGCAGCGTTGAAGGCAGCCGGGACCAGACCTACGAGCAGTACTTC.

This chain joins TRBV7-6 and TRBJ1-3; no firm D call. The CDR3 totals 18 residues. Trimming shortened V by 5 bases and J by 0 bases, and 20 bases separated the two germline ends. Germline V gene sequence: CDR1 SGHVS, CDR2 FNYEAQ. CDR3 region: CASSPSVWGKDSGNTIYF. In nucleotides, the CDR3 is TGTGCCAGCAGCCCTAGTGTGTGGGGTAAAGACTCTGGAAACACCATATATTTT.

The chain carries TRBV4-1 and TRBJ1-3, with D maybe TRBD1 (5 bases). The CDR3 extends over 14 amino acids. V was trimmed by 3 bases and J by 3 bases, leaving 9 bases between them. Per the germline V gene, CDR1 is MGHRA and CDR2 is YSYEKL. This chain's CDR3 is CASSHTGLGNTIYF. DNA for the CDR3: TGCGCCAGCAGCCATACGGGACTTGGAAACACCATATATTTT.

This clone was seen a single time. The chain carries TRBV28 and TRBJ2-7; D ambiguous. With 3 bases removed from V and 2 bases from J, the gap between germline ends came to 11 bases. Per germline, CDR1 MDHEN and CDR2 SYDVKM. This CDR3 has 14 amino acids. The CDR3 region has the DNA TGTGCCAGCAGTTTGACCGGGCAGGCCTACGAGCAGTACTTC. Translation gives CASSLTGQAYEQYF.

The chain is built from TRBV11-1 and TRBJ2-1; D call uncertain. The germline gives CDR1 SGHAT, CDR2 FQDESV (reference sequence). Between the trimmed V and J ends, which lost 5 bases and 8 bases, there was a span of 7 bases. CDR3 length: 11 residues. CDR3 DNA: TGTGCCAGCAGCCCCCACCATGAGCAGTTCTTC. Its protein product is CASSPHHEQFF.

The chain joins TRBV19 to TRBJ1-1, with 7 positions matching TRBD1. There are 15 residues in the CDR3. Germline V gene data show CDR1 as LNHDA and CDR2 as SQIVND (reference sequence). The junction had 9 bases not matched to a gene; V was cut back by 4 bases and J by 4 bases. This CDR3 is CASSTQQGSGTEAFF. CDR3 coding DNA: TGTGCCAGTAGTACGCAACAGGGGAGCGGCACTGAAGCTTTCTTT.

The V and J genes are TRBV9 and TRBJ1-1, with D hard to call. The germline V gene has CDR1 SGDLS and CDR2 YYNGEE. This CDR3 spans 15 amino acids. Trimming removed 0 bases from V and 0 bases from J, with 9 bases in between. As DNA, the CDR3 is TGTGCCAGCAGCGTAGTTCCGTCCATGAACACTGAAGCTTTCTTT. Translation gives CASSVVPSMNTEAFF. Supplemented by reference TRBV9 and TRBJ1-1, the full variable domain reads DSGVTQTPKHLITATGQRVTLRCSPRSGDLSVYWYQQSLDQGLQFLIQYYNGEERAKGNILERFSAQQFPDLHSELNLSSLELGDSALYFCASSVVPSMNTEAFFGQGTRLTVV.